The next 2 T cell receptor beta chains were all read from a single sample in a study of CD8+ T cells in alopecia areata. Treatment specified: oral pan-JAK inhibitor, 5-10 mg twice daily. Those with alopecia areata gave lesional scalp punch biopsies and peripheral blood. As the sequencing template, cDNA was produced by extracting RNA and reverse transcribing it. Sequencing was performed with immunoSEQ multiplex PCR; in TCRdb, only in-frame clones are kept and a portion is missing. Of some 3,500 clones in the sample, approximately 70% were seen once. Sequenced here: skin, sampled at week 24, from a patient treated with tofacitinib. These receptors originate from a human donor with alopecia areata.

This clone occurred once. The rearrangement joins TRBV5-6 to TRBJ1-2, with a weak D call TRBD1 (5 bases). The CDR3 consists of 14 residues. Germline CDR1 is SGHDT and CDR2 is YYEEEE. Between the trimmed V and J ends, which lost 1 base and 1 base, there was a span of 8 bases. CDR3 nucleotide sequence: TGTGCCAGCAGCTTGCGGGACCGTAACTATGGCTACACCTTC. It encodes CASSLRDRNYGYTF.

This clone was picked up a small number of times. V gene TRBV2 combines with J gene TRBJ1-5; TRBD1 is a possible D gene (6 bases). In germline, CDR1 is SNHLY, CDR2 FYNNEI. Trimming took off 4 bases at V and 3 bases at J, with 10 bases between the two ends. This CDR3 has 14 amino acids. The CDR3 nucleotides read TGTGCCAGCAGTGTACAGGGTTACAATCAGCCCCAGCATTTT. It codes for CASSVQGYNQPQHF.